This T cell receptor beta chain is drawn from a study of T cells in Graves' hyperthyroidism and ophthalmopathy. The CDR3 covers 15 residues. Trimming stripped 5 bases from V and 1 base from J, with 14 bases between. Per germline, CDR1 SGHDT and CDR2 YYEEEE. This clonotype showed up just a few times. Authors of the study amplified TCR beta CDR3 regions from RNA transcripts. When the TCR CDR3 underwent first-round RT-PCR, the HTBI primer set was used. TCRdb itself ran the multiplex PCR reads through MiXCR, one entry per CDR3 protein. The data hold 350,000 to 400,000 distinct CDR3 sequences, with approximately 17% observed a single time. Each ophthalmopathy patient scored at least 3 on the Clinical Activity Score and at least 4 on NOSPECS grade, with duration under 3 months.

This sequence originates from a man aged 18 to 30 with Graves' ophthalmopathy. The sample comprised blood. The rearrangement uses TRBV5-6 and TRBJ2-3; tentative D call: TRBD2 (7 bases). CDR3 sequence: CASRRVGGGTDTQYF. The DNA of the CDR3 is TGTGCCAGCAGGCGGGTAGGGGGGGGCACAGATACGCAGTATTTT.